The subject of this entry is one TCR beta chain. Its recognized antigen is unknown. The record has no base qualities; no much larger clone is one base away. The data derive from a study of CD8 T cells in Susac syndrome (dated by TCRdb to the late 2010s). For the wider study: Repertoire sequencing was used to test whether CD8+ T cell activation and differentiation in Susac syndrome was antigen driven. CD8+ T cell repertoire clonality was compared between fewer than 13 healthy donors, approximately 14 Susac syndrome patients and 15 multiple sclerosis patients. Study-wide conclusions, independent of this receptor: The study acknowledged that relatively few individuals were included in the TCR sequencing and HLA analysis.

RNA was extracted using the RNeasy kit, and roughly 0.5 to 1 ug of the RNA was reverse transcribed with random hexamers. TCR beta CDR3 regions were amplified with the immunoSEQ multiplex PCR assay covering 54 Vbeta and 13 Jbeta segments. To correct PCR amplification bias, a synthetic template baseline was used for both primer optimization and computational correction. The authors' analysis ran thus. Only productive sequences were kept, with reads annotated to V, D and J genes according to IMGT and analyzed in immunoSEQ Analyzer. To calculate clonality, Shannon entropy was normalized by log2 of the number of productive unique sequences and then subtracted from one. For each patient and control, public and private clones were evaluated among the 100 most prevalent clones. A clone was defined as Susac-specific if it was absent from the healthy and MS cohorts, from some 1,100 published viral clones and from other ImmuneACCESS disease sequences. TCRdb reprocessing: public reads trimmed at Q25 with fastp, clones called with MiXCR, in-frame beta chains kept. CDR3 protein duplicates are merged, each entry listing the most common genes and DNA. The V and J calls follow TCRdb's processing rather than the paper's. This sample gives about 150,000 distinct CDR3 sequences in total; nearly 97% of them show up just once. Around 0.15% of the sample belongs to the ten largest clones.

The CDR3 has 17 amino acids, counting the end cysteine and phenylalanine. Only the CDR3 region is kept as DNA, spanning 51 bases read in frame from base 1. V and J lose 4 bases and 2 bases, and a span of 19 bases separates them. According to the germline V gene (reference sequence), CDR1 reads MNHEY and CDR2 reads SMNVEV. High-throughput TCR beta sequencing profiled peripheral blood CD8+ and CD4+ T cells from healthy donors, Susac syndrome patients and multiple sclerosis patients. Multiple sclerosis controls were treatment-naive patients with stable or active relapsing-remitting disease fulfilling revised McDonald criteria. CD8+ TEMRA cells were enriched by FACS, while bulk CD8+ and CD4+ T cells were purified by magnetic negative isolation. Blood was drawn into EDTA tubes, processed within 24 hours, and PBMCs were isolated by density gradient centrifugation. PBMCs destined for TCR sequencing were cryopreserved in liquid nitrogen and later thawed in a 37 °C water bath. A purity of at least 90% was achieved for sorted or isolated CD4+, CD8+ and CD8+ TEMRA cells.

This TCR came from a human donor with multiple sclerosis. Recombination connected TRBV27 to TRBJ2-3, with no confident D gene call. Sequences were obtained from CD8+ T cells from PBMCs. CDR3 protein: CASSSRTASYITDTQYF. The nucleotides read TGTGCCAGCAGTTCTCGGACGGCCAGCTACATCACAGATACGCAGTATTTT.